A selection of T cell receptor beta chains follows, all from one sample in a study of shared clonotypes between healthy human individuals. Clones were sequenced by immunoSEQ multiplex PCR, and TCRdb holds only the in-frame ones, with some missing. The profile shows roughly 530,000 clones, about 96% of them singletons. Sequencing was performed on naive CD4+ T cells sorted from blood. These receptors originate from a woman aged 25 to 45 in good health. The conserved cysteine and the conserved F or W are not part of the CDR3 here. Fields, in order: D gene, V gene, J gene, CDR3 protein. A D gene is named only where the DNA matches it firmly.

D: .; V: TRBV2; J: TRBJ1-1; CDR3: ASSPDYGEAF
D: .; V: TRBV12-5; J: TRBJ2-1; CDR3: ASGLGTGYNEQF
D: .; V: TRBV28; J: TRBJ2-1; CDR3: ASSLVAISYNEQF
D: .; V: TRBV7-2; J: TRBJ1-3; CDR3: ASSPSSGNTIY
D: .; V: TRBV28; J: TRBJ1-1; CDR3: ASSYNPGFREAF
D: TRBD1; V: TRBV19; J: TRBJ1-5; CDR3: ANSKGQSNQPQH
D: .; V: TRBV5-4; J: TRBJ1-2; CDR3: ASSFDRLRGYT
D: TRBD1; V: TRBV2; J: TRBJ1-1; CDR3: ASSIQGFQNTEAF
D: TRBD1; V: TRBV7-9; J: TRBJ2-1; CDR3: ASSLGTDNEQF
D: TRBD2; V: TRBV5-1; J: TRBJ2-3; CDR3: ASRPYPGLAGATEGTDTQY
D: .; V: TRBV4-1; J: TRBJ2-2; CDR3: ASSQVRPRELF
D: .; V: TRBV7-9; J: TRBJ2-7; CDR3: ASSHRDSFSYEQY
D: .; V: TRBV5-1; J: TRBJ2-1; CDR3: ASSLSLVVGEQF
D: .; V: TRBV5-5; J: TRBJ2-2; CDR3: ASSVTGELF
D: .; V: TRBV2; J: TRBJ1-1; CDR3: ASKKNGPGEAF
D: TRBD2; V: TRBV6-6; J: TRBJ2-1; CDR3: ASSFGTSGYNEQF
D: .; V: TRBV28; J: TRBJ1-5; CDR3: ASRRDQPQH
D: .; V: TRBV4-1; J: TRBJ2-3; CDR3: ASSQVIVPDTQY
D: TRBD1; V: TRBV6-1; J: TRBJ1-5; CDR3: ASSEGQGFGQPQH
D: .; V: TRBV28; J: TRBJ2-7; CDR3: ASRTRDIYEQY
D: .; V: TRBV28; J: TRBJ2-7; CDR3: ASSSQNEQY
D: TRBD2; V: TRBV29-1; J: TRBJ2-3; CDR3: SVRTRFLDTQY
D: .; V: TRBV20-1; J: TRBJ1-1; CDR3: SARQNTEAF
D: .; V: TRBV13; J: TRBJ1-5; CDR3: ASSLGPWQGPGNQPQH
D: .; V: TRBV28; J: TRBJ1-5; CDR3: ASSLKFMSGQPQH
D: TRBD2; V: TRBV19; J: TRBJ2-1; CDR3: ASRPLAGGGYEQF
D: TRBD1; V: TRBV4-1; J: TRBJ1-3; CDR3: ASSRDRGRFSGNTIY
D: .; V: TRBV19; J: TRBJ1-5; CDR3: ASKYGVSDQPQH
D: .; V: TRBV28; J: TRBJ2-3; CDR3: ASSWQPTSTDTQY
D: .; V: TRBV28; J: TRBJ1-4; CDR3: ASRYQTNEKLF
D: .; V: TRBV30; J: TRBJ1-1; CDR3: AWSLGIRGTEAF
D: .; V: TRBV28; J: TRBJ2-3; CDR3: ASFHGVTPGTDTQY
D: .; V: TRBV5-6; J: TRBJ1-1; CDR3: ASSLALDTEAF
D: .; V: TRBV30; J: TRBJ1-1; CDR3: AWNIGNPEAF
D: .; V: TRBV10-1; J: TRBJ2-5; CDR3: ASIRDHQETQY
D: TRBD2; V: TRBV11-2; J: TRBJ2-7; CDR3: ASRSTSGLSYEQY
D: TRBD1; V: TRBV29-1; J: TRBJ2-7; CDR3: SVEQVGGQGHYEQY
D: .; V: TRBV15; J: TRBJ2-5; CDR3: ATSIPQAQETQY
D: .; V: TRBV28; J: TRBJ2-7; CDR3: ASSSPTGTPEY
D: .; V: TRBV28; J: TRBJ1-2; CDR3: ATRDPVNYGYT
D: .; V: TRBV7-7; J: TRBJ2-2; CDR3: ASSLVPGRYNTGELF
D: TRBD1; V: TRBV10-1; J: TRBJ2-2; CDR3: ASSESGTGNTGELF
D: TRBD2; V: TRBV25-1; J: TRBJ2-2; CDR3: ASSGHSPGLAKTGELF
D: .; V: TRBV28; J: TRBJ1-5; CDR3: ASSFRQVYSNQPQH
D: .; V: TRBV6-5; J: TRBJ2-7; CDR3: ASSYSVQLDEQY